Here is one TCR beta chain with its context. The source of the sample is a study of OX40 agonist ivuxolimab in advanced cancers. With 6 bases clipped from V and 6 bases from J, the junction kept 8 bases outside the gene matches. This CDR3 spans 15 amino acids. From germline, CDR1 is MNHNY and CDR2 SVGAGI (reference sequence). Libraries were prepared by immunoSEQ multiplex PCR; TCRdb keeps only in-frame clonotypes and omits some of them. The data show about 10,000 clones, 70% to 90% seen once. The clonotype originates from an adult with an advanced solid tumor such as melanoma, head and neck, liver or kidney cancer. The specimen was CD4+ or CD8+ T cells sorted from blood, collected in a trial of the OX40 agonist ivuxolimab. The chain joins TRBV6-6 to TRBJ2-2, with 9 bases identical to TRBD1. CDR3 in amino acids: CASRLGQGSAGELFF. In nucleotides, the CDR3 is TGTGCCAGCAGGCTCGGACAGGGGAGCGCCGGGGAGCTGTTTTTT.